The sequence of this T cell receptor (beta chain) was determined in a study of regulatory T cells in long-lasting Graves disease. Time point here: newly diagnosed GD, antithyroid drugs for less than 3 months. From RNA extracted from PBMCs, the TCR library was made. CDR3 regions were amplified by Arm-PCR using iRepertoire HTBI primers to build TCR beta libraries. How the authors handled the data: Throughout the samples, researchers identified 50 to 75 TRBV and about 15 TRBJ segments. TCRdb independently ran MiXCR on the multiplex PCR reads; one entry per CDR3 protein. The V and J calls shown here were made by TCRdb, not taken from the authors' results. Of some 230,000 distinct CDR3 sequences listed, about a sixth are singletons. At least ten counts were recorded for this clonotype. Its target is not known. This CDR3 is built from 13 residues. CDR1 is SNHLY, CDR2 FYNNEI, per germline. V was cut by 7 bases and J by 1 base, with 7 bases left in between.

Regarding the study as a whole: Persistent disease preferred TRBV28, TRBJ1-2 and TRBJ2-5; new disease, TRBV20-1 and TRBJ2-1. With some 2,800 shared public clonotypes, persistent patients exceeded new patients, who shared over 850.

The clonotype comes from a female donor with Graves disease. The sample was peripheral blood mononuclear cells (PBMCs), taken at new diagnosis, from a patient treated with antithyroid drugs. J is TRBJ1-4 and V is TRBV2, with D hard to call. CDR3 nucleotide sequence: TGTGCCAGCACGGGGATAACTAATGAAAAACTGTTTTTT. The encoded protein is CASTGITNEKLFF. Supplemented by reference TRBV2 and TRBJ1-4, the full variable domain reads EPEVTQTPSHQVTQMGQEVILRCVPISNHLYFYWYRQILGQKVEFLVSFYNNEISEKSEIFDDQFSVERPDGSNFTLKIRSTKLEDSAMYFCASTGITNEKLFFGSGTQLSVL.